This T cell receptor (beta chain) was recorded in a study of beta chain features in type 1 diabetes. Study-wide results and limits: TCRB CDR3s from Type 1 diabetes patients were moderately but significantly shorter in all four CD4+ subsets. High-TCR-expressing cells could be over-represented by cDNA sequencing. Any HLA-type effect on TCRB rearrangement remained unresolved here.

The CDR3 loop spans 13 amino acids. Germline V lookup: CDR1 SGHRS, CDR2 YFSETQ. V gave up 7 bases and J gave up 0 bases, with 10 bases separating them. With regard to this clone: Its antigen is unknown.

Investigators reverse transcribed all isolated RNA, so they sequenced expressed TCRB transcripts. Method: immunoSEQ multiplex PCR; TCRdb's copy keeps in-frame clones and lacks some. The sample records under 200,000 clones, 10% being singletons. This chain joins TRBV5-1 and TRBJ1-1; D is possibly TRBD1 (5 bases). Sample: central memory CD4+ T cells from blood. This clonotype originated in a young man with type 1 diabetes. The CDR3 here is CASCRDLNTEAFF. The CDR3 DNA is TGCGCCAGCTGCAGGGACTTGAACACTGAAGCTTTCTTT.